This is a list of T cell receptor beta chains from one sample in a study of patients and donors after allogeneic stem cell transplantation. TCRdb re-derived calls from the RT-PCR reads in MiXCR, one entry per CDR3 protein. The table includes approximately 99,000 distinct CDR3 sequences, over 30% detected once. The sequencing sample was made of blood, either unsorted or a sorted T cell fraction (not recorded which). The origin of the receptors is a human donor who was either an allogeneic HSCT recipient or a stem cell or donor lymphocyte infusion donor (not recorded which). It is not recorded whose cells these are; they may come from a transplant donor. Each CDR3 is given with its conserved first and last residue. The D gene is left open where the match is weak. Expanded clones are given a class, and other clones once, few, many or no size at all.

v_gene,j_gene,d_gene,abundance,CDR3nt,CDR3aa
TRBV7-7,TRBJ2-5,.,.,TGTGCCAGCAGCTTAGTGGAGCAAGAGACCCAGTACTTC,CASSLVEQETQYF
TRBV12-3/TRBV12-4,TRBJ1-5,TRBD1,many,TGTGCCAGCAGTCCCCATCGGGACAGGGTTCAGCCCCAGCATTTT,CASSPHRDRVQPQHF
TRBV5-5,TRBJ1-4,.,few,TGTGCCAGCAGCTTGGCCCAGACATCCAGGGATGAAAAACTGTTTTTT,CASSLAQTSRDEKLFF
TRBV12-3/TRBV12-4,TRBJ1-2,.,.,TGTGCCAGCAGTTACCGGGTGGGCTACACCTTC,CASSYRVGYTF
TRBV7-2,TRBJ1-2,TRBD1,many,TGTGCCAGCAGCTTAGGGACAGGGGATGGCTACACCTTC,CASSLGTGDGYTF
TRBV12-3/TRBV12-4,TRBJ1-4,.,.,TGTGCCAGCAGTTTGTCAGGGGCCGCTGAAAAACTGTTTTTT,CASSLSGAAEKLFF
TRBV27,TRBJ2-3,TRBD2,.,TGTGCCAGCAGTTTCCGGAGCGGGACTAGCACAGATACGCAGTATTTT,CASSFRSGTSTDTQYF
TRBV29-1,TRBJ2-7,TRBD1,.,TGCAGCGTACAGGGGAGATACGAGCAGTACTTC,CSVQGRYEQYF
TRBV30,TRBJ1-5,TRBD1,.,TGTGCCTGGAGTCAACAGGGGGGAAGACAGCCCCAGCATTTT,CAWSQQGGRQPQHF
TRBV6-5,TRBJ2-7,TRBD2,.,TGTGCCAGCAGTTACCAGCGGGACCCAGCCTCCTACGAGCAGTACTTC,CASSYQRDPASYEQYF
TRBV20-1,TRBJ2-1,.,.,TGCAGTGCTACCAAGAAGATTGAGCAGTTCTTC,CSATKKIEQFF
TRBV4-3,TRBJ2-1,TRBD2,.,TGCGCCAGCAGCCTCCTAGCGGGAGGGGAATATTATGAGCAGTTCTTC,CASSLLAGGEYYEQFF
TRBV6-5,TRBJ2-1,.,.,TGTGCCAGCAGTTACTCGATGGGCAGGGGCTACAATGAGCAGTTCTTC,CASSYSMGRGYNEQFF
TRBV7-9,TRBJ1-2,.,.,TGTGCCAGCAGCTTGACGGGGGCGGGTGATGGCTACACCTTC,CASSLTGAGDGYTF
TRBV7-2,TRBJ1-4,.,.,TGTGCCAGCAGCATCCAGACAGCAACTAATGAAAAACTGTTTTTT,CASSIQTATNEKLFF